Below, 2 T cell receptor beta chains from the same sample are listed, as sequenced in a study of graft-versus-host responses after intestinal transplantation. Sequencing was performed with immunoSEQ multiplex PCR; in TCRdb, only in-frame clones are kept and a portion is missing. This table holds 80,000 to 100,000 clones, around nine tenths found once. Their antigens remain unidentified. The sample consisted of unstimulated CD4+ T cells sorted from spleen or lymph node cells, taken before intestinal transplant. The receptors shown here come from a human donor who received an intestinal transplant.

The V call is TRBV5-4, the J call TRBJ2-1; D ambiguous. CDR3 length equals 15 residues. Germline CDR1 SGHNT, CDR2 YYREEE (reference sequence). V lost 1 base, J lost 9 bases, and 17 bases lay in between. As DNA, the CDR3 is TGTGCCAGCAGCTTGAGTAGCAAAGGCTTTCGTGAGCAGTTCTTC. It translates to CASSLSSKGFREQFF.

V and J are TRBV19 and TRBJ1-5, with D possibly matching TRBD1 (5 bases). The germline V gene encodes CDR1 LNHDA and CDR2 SQIVND (reference sequence). V shed 8 bases and J shed 2 bases, with 16 bases lying between them. This CDR3 region has 15 residues. The CDR3 loop is CASSRGKQGNQPQHF. The CDR3 nucleotides read TGTGCCAGTTCAAGGGGAAAACAGGGCAATCAGCCCCAGCATTTT.